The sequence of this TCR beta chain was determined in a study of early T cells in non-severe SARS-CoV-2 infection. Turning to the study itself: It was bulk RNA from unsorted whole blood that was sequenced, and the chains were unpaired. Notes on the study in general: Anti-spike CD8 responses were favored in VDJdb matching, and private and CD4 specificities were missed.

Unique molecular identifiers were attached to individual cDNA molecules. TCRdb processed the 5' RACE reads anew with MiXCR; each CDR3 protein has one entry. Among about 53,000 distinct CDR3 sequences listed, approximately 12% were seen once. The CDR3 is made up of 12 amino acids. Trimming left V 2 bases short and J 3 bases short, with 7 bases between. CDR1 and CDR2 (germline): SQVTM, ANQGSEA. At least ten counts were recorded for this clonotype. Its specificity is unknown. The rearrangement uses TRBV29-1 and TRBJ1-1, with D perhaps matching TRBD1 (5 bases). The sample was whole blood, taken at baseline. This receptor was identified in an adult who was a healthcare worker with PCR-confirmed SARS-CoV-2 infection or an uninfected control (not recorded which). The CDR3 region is CSVERGDTEAFF. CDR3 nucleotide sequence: TGCAGCGTTGAACGGGGGGACACTGAAGCTTTCTTT.